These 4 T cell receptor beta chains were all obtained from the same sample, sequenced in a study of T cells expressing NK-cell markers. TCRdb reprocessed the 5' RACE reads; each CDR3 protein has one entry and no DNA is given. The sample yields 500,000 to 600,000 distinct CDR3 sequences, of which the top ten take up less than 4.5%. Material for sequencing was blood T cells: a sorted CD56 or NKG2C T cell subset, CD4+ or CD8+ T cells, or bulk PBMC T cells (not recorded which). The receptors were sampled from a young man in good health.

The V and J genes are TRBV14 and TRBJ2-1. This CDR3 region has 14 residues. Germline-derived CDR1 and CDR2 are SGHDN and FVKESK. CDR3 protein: CASSQVVWDNEQFF.

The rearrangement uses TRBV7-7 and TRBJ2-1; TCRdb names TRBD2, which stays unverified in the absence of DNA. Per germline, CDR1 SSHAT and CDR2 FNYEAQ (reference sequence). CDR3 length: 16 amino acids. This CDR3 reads CASSSTTSGRRNEQFF.

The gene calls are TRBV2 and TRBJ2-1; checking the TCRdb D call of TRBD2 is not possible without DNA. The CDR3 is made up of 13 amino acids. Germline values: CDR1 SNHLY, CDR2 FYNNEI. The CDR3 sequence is CASRRGLADEQFF. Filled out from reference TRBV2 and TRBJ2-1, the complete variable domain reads EPEVTQTPSHQVTQMGQEVILRCVPISNHLYFYWYRQILGQKVEFLVSFYNNEISEKSEIFDDQFSVERPDGSNFTLKIRSTKLEDSAMYFCASRRGLADEQFFGPGTRLTVL.

Here the CDR3 reads CASSQDTASGRATDEQFF. This chain links TRBV14 with TRBJ2-1; TCRdb returns TRBD2, unconfirmable since there is no DNA. Germline-derived CDR1 and CDR2 are SGHDN and FVKESK. The CDR3 length is 18 residues.